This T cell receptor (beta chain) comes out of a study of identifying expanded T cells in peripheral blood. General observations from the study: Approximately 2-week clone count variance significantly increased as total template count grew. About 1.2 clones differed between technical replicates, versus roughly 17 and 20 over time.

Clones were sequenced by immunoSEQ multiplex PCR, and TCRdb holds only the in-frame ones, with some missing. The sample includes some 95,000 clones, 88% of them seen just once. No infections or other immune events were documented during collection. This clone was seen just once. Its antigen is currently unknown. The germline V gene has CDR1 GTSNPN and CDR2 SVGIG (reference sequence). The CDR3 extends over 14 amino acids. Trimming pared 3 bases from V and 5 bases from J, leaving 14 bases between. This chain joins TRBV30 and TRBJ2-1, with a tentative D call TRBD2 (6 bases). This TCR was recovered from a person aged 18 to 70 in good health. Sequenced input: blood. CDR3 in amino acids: CAWSGIAANNEQFF. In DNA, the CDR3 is TGTGCCTGGAGCGGGATAGCGGCCAACAATGAGCAGTTCTTC.